One and the same sample provided the 21 T cell receptor beta chains below, sequenced in a study of blood T cell repertoires in COVID-19. Some clones are missing from TCRdb's copy, which holds only in-frame ones; the method was immunoSEQ multiplex PCR. The sample shows over 150,000 clones, approximately 86% of them seen only once. Sequencing input: peripheral blood. All receptors derive from a man aged 50 or older with active or convalescent COVID-19.

V is TRBV5-6 and J is TRBJ1-2; 7 positions match TRBD1. There are 12 residues in the CDR3. V shed 6 bases, J shed 8 bases, and the junction held 7 bases outside the gene matches. Germline V gene data show CDR1 as SGHDT and CDR2 as YYEEEE. In nucleotides, the CDR3 is TGTGCCAGCAACTCAGGGGGAGACGGCTACACCTTC. Translation: CASNSGGDGYTF.

The chain is built from TRBV10-3 and TRBJ1-5; the D is unclear. CDR3 length: 16 residues. Between the trimmed V and J ends, which lost 0 bases and 0 bases, there was a span of 9 bases. Germline V gives CDR1 ENHRY, CDR2 SYGVKD. The CDR3 DNA is TGTGCCATCAGTGAGTCGTCCAGAATTAGCAATCAGCCCCAGCATTTT. It codes for CAISESSRISNQPQHF.

The rearrangement uses TRBV6-2 or TRBV6-3 and TRBJ2-2; tentative D call: TRBD2 (6 bases). Deletions cut 6 bases from V and 0 bases from J, with 20 bases between. From germline, CDR1 is MNHEY and CDR2 SVGEGT. CDR3 length equals 18 residues. CDR3 region: CASSGLAQTLTNTGELFF. The CDR3 DNA sequence: TGTGCCAGCAGCGGGCTAGCGCAGACACTTACGAACACCGGGGAGCTGTTTTTT.

There are a few counts of this clone. This sequence joins TRBV27 and TRBJ1-2; a weak D match, TRBD1 (6 bases). Deletions cut 3 bases from V and 6 bases from J, with 11 bases between. CDR3 size: 13 residues. Germline CDR1 is MNHEY and CDR2 is SMNVEV (reference sequence). The DNA of the CDR3 is TGTGCCAGCAGTTTGAGGGAGGGGGATGGCTACACCTTC. Residues: CASSLREGDGYTF.

This clone appeared a few times. The V gene is TRBV5-6, the J gene TRBJ1-2; weak D call: TRBD1 (6 bases). Trimming removed 3 bases at V and 4 bases at J, with 16 bases between. Germline loops: CDR1 SGHDT, CDR2 YYEEEE. The CDR3 is 15 residues long. Written as DNA, the CDR3 is TGTGCCAGCAGCTCCGATCCAGGGGTTACCTATGGCTACACCTTC. This encodes CASSSDPGVTYGYTF.

In this sample, this clone turned up once. This chain connects TRBV4-1 to TRBJ1-2, with D possibly TRBD1 on 5 matching bases. CDR1 and CDR2 from the germline V gene are MGHRA and YSYEKL. V was pared by 1 base and J by 4 bases, with 7 bases between. This CDR3 is 13 amino acids long. As DNA, the CDR3 is TGCGCCAGCAGCCAAGCGGGGGTCTATGGCTACACCTTC. Protein sequence: CASSQAGVYGYTF.

The chain combines TRBV2 with TRBJ1-3; a possible D gene is TRBD1 (5 bases). The V and J ends lost 4 bases and 1 base respectively, with 14 bases between them. This CDR3 comprises 16 residues. CDR1 is SNHLY and CDR2 is FYNNEI in the germline V gene. The CDR3 coding sequence is TGTGCCAGCAGTGGAAATCAGGGTGATTCTGGAAACACCATATATTTT. The encoded protein is CASSGNQGDSGNTIYF.

The gene calls are TRBV5-1 and TRBJ2-5; 7 bases agree with TRBD1. The germline V gene encodes CDR1 SGHRS and CDR2 YFSETQ. J gave up 4 bases and V 7 bases, and 10 bases lay outside the gene matches. This CDR3 region has 14 residues. Here the CDR3 DNA reads TGCGCCAGCCGCCGAGAGACAGGGCTAGAGACCCAGTACTTC. It is translated as CASRRETGLETQYF.

The chain carries TRBV2 and TRBJ2-3; 8 bases agree with TRBD1. Germline V gives CDR1 SNHLY, CDR2 FYNNEI. The CDR3 totals 15 residues. V gave up 6 bases and J gave up 3 bases; unmatched junction bases: 8. In nucleotides, the CDR3 is TGTGCCAGCAGATCCTTGGGACAGGCAACAGATACGCAGTATTTT. Its translation: CASRSLGQATDTQYF. The full variable domain, its missing parts supplied by reference TRBV2 and TRBJ2-3, is EPEVTQTPSHQVTQMGQEVILRCVPISNHLYFYWYRQILGQKVEFLVSFYNNEISEKSEIFDDQFSVERPDGSNFTLKIRSTKLEDSAMYFCASRSLGQATDTQYFGPGTRLTVL.

The chain combines TRBV2 with TRBJ1-6; D remains ambiguous. This CDR3 region has 15 residues. V was trimmed by 2 bases and J by 8 bases, leaving 13 bases between them. Germline CDR1 and CDR2: SNHLY and FYNNEI. This CDR3 reads CASSEPRNLDSPLHF. The DNA for the CDR3 is TGTGCCAGCAGTGAACCGCGAAACCTCGATTCACCCCTCCACTTT.

This chain links TRBV6-1 with TRBJ1-5, with 9 bases aligning to TRBD1. The CDR3 contains 17 residues. Germline V CDR1 and CDR2: MNHNS, SASEGT. J was trimmed by 5 bases and V by 4 bases; bases with no gene match: 12. CDR3 sequence reads: CASSGYLDRGYDQPQHF. CDR3 DNA: TGTGCCAGCAGTGGGTATTTGGACAGGGGTTACGATCAGCCCCAGCATTTT.

V is TRBV11-2 and J is TRBJ2-3; the match to TRBD1 covers 8 bases. The CDR3 length is 15 residues. Germline trimming cut 0 bases from V and 5 bases from J; bases unmatched to any gene: 4. Germline CDR1 SGHAT, CDR2 FQNNGV. CDR3 nucleotides: TGTGCCAGCAGCTTAGATGGCAGGGGGCAAGATACGCAGTATTTT. This encodes CASSLDGRGQDTQYF. The full variable domain, completed using reference TRBV11-2 and TRBJ2-3, is EAGVAQSPRYKIIEKRQSVAFWCNPISGHATLYWYQQILGQGPKLLIQFQNNGVVDDSQLPKDRFSAERLKGVDSTLKIQPAKLEDSAVYLCASSLDGRGQDTQYFGPGTRLTVL.

The chain couples TRBV3-1 (or the pseudogene TRBV3-2) to TRBJ2-2; 10 nucleotides line up with TRBD1. The CDR3 runs to 16 residues. CDR1 and CDR2 from the germline V gene are LGHDT and YNNKEL (reference sequence). Trimming at V came to 3 bases and at J to 5 bases, leaving 6 bases not matched to a gene. CDR3 amino acids: CASSHRTGGGTGELFF. The CDR3 nucleotides are TGTGCCAGCAGCCACAGGACAGGGGGAGGAACCGGGGAGCTGTTTTTT.

The CDR3 DNA is TGCGCCAGCAGCTTACAACCTAGCGGGGGGGCCGGAGATACGCAGTATTTT. It encodes CASSLQPSGGAGDTQYF. The rearrangement links TRBV5-1 to TRBJ2-3; 12 nucleotides line up with TRBD2. The CDR3 spans 17 residues. CDR1 is SGHRS and CDR2 is YFSETQ in the germline V gene. V dropped 2 bases and J dropped 5; count of bases not matched to a gene: 9.

The rearrangement uses TRBV6-5 and TRBJ1-1, with 7 bases that match TRBD1. J lost 2 bases, V lost 8 bases, and 11 bases had no gene match. CDR3 length: 15 amino acids. Germline V gene sequence: CDR1 MNHEY, CDR2 SVGAGI. The CDR3 loop reads CASSTGSPRNTEAFF. The CDR3 nucleotides read TGTGCCAGCTCGACAGGGAGCCCTCGAAACACTGAAGCTTTCTTT.

This rearrangement joins TRBV5-6 to TRBJ2-4, with a possible D match to TRBD2 (6 bases). This CDR3 spans 15 amino acids. Trimming cost V 2 bases and J 8 bases, with 17 bases left between them. From germline, CDR1 is SGHDT and CDR2 YYEEEE. The CDR3 here is CASSFGGSVRDIQYF. DNA of the CDR3: TGTGCCAGCAGCTTCGGGGGTTCCGTCCGTGACATTCAGTACTTC.

V gene TRBV7-9 combines with J gene TRBJ1-1; D gene uncertain. The CDR3 runs to 14 residues. CDR1 SEHNR and CDR2 FQNEAQ come from the germline V gene (reference sequence). V was trimmed by 1 base and J by 1 base, leaving 7 bases between them. The CDR3 coding sequence is TGTGCCAGCAGCTTAGGTAATTCGAACACTGAAGCTTTCTTT. It yields the protein CASSLGNSNTEAFF.

This clone was observed a single time. The chain joins TRBV6-5 to TRBJ2-7, with TRBD1 as a possible D gene (6 bases). This CDR3 region has 13 residues. V was pared by 7 bases and J by 4 bases, with 14 bases between. Germline V gene data show CDR1 as MNHEY and CDR2 as SVGAGI. DNA for the CDR3: TGTGCCAGCAAACAGGACAGCCCTTACGAGCAGTACTTC. Translating gives CASKQDSPYEQYF.

The rearrangement uses TRBV2 and TRBJ1-1; D unresolved. Germline loops: CDR1 SNHLY, CDR2 FYNNEI. Trimming removed 6 bases at V and 0 bases at J, with 11 bases between. This CDR3 has 14 residues. CDR3 in DNA: TGTGCCAGCAGGGCGACACTGATGAACACTGAAGCTTTCTTT. This encodes CASRATLMNTEAFF. The full variable domain, with the rest looked up from reference TRBV2 and TRBJ1-1, is EPEVTQTPSHQVTQMGQEVILRCVPISNHLYFYWYRQILGQKVEFLVSFYNNEISEKSEIFDDQFSVERPDGSNFTLKIRSTKLEDSAMYFCASRATLMNTEAFFGQGTRLTVV.

V usage is TRBV19 and J usage is TRBJ1-2; TRBD1 matches 9 bases. CDR3 length equals 12 residues. Germline CDR1 and CDR2: LNHDA and SQIVND (reference sequence). Trimming at V came to 6 bases and at J to 6 bases, leaving 2 bases not matched to a gene. CDR3: CASRTGGDGYTF. The CDR3 DNA follows: TGTGCCAGTAGAACAGGGGGCGATGGCTACACCTTC.

V and J are TRBV5-6 and TRBJ1-5; D ambiguous. Trimming removed 0 bases at V and 2 bases at J, with 9 bases between. This CDR3 has 15 amino acids. In germline, CDR1 is SGHDT, CDR2 YYEEEE. The CDR3 protein is CASSLGVEGNQPQHF. The DNA of the CDR3 is TGTGCCAGCAGCTTGGGGGTCGAGGGCAATCAGCCCCAGCATTTT. The full variable domain, in which reference TRBV5-6 and TRBJ1-5 provide the parts outside the CDR3, is DAGVTQSPTHLIKTRGQQVTLRCSPKSGHDTVSWYQQALGQGPQFIFQYYEEEERQRGNFPDRFSGHQFPNYSSELNVNALLLGDSALYLCASSLGVEGNQPQHFGDGTRLSIL.